This T cell receptor beta chain was recovered during a study of cytomegalovirus exposure and HLA in healthy donors. Regarding this clone: Its antigen is as yet unknown.

Both 60 Vbeta primers and 13 Jbeta primers went into the PCR. The data were produced by immunoSEQ multiplex PCR, yet TCRdb's version contains in-frame clones alone and is incomplete. Of 150,000 or so clones listed, roughly 76% are singletons. The study, taken as a whole, reports: Sequencing depth roughly uniform across donors was assumed in presence/absence analyses. Rarity marked most TCR sequences, yet some public TCRs occurred in many donors. Of the V segments, some could not be distinguished, including TRBV6-2 and TRBV6-3, and were excluded.

The ends were cut back, 4 bases at V and 4 bases at J, with 18 bases in the middle. This CDR3 spans 16 amino acids. The gene calls are TRBV5-3 and TRBJ1-5; the D gene is possibly TRBD1 (6 bases). TRBV5-3 is labeled an ORF, and its function is uncertain. Sequencing was performed on PBMCs. This TCR was recovered from a female donor in good health and CMV-seronegative. The CDR3 coding sequence is TGTGCCAGAAGCGAAAGACAGGTTTCAGTAAATCAGCCCCAGCATTTT. Its protein product is CARSERQVSVNQPQHF.